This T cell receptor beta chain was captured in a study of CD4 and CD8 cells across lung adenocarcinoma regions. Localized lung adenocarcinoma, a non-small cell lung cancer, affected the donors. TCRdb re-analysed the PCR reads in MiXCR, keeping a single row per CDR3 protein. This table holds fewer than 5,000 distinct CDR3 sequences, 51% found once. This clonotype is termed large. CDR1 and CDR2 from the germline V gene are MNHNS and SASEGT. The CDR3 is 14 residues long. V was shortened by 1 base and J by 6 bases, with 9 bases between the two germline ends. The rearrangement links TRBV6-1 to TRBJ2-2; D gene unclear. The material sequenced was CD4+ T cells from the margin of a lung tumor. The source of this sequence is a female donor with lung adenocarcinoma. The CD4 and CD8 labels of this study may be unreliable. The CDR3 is CASSEGGEAGELFF. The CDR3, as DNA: TGTGCCAGCAGTGAAGGGGGTGAGGCCGGGGAGCTGTTTTTT.